Below, 17 T cell receptor beta chains from the same sample are listed, as sequenced in a study of T cell responses to AZD1222 COVID-19 vaccine. Profiled with immunoSEQ multiplex PCR; TCRdb holds only in-frame clones, not every one. The sample shows over 110,000 clones, about 93% of them seen only once. This material consisted of peripheral blood, taken on day 0 of AZD1222 vaccination. All receptors derive from an adult in good health.

The chain uses TRBV6-6 and TRBJ2-7, with D maybe TRBD1 (6 bases). Germline assignment: CDR1 MNHNY and CDR2 SVGAGI (reference sequence). V was shortened by 6 bases and J by 2 bases, with 11 bases between the two germline ends. This CDR3 has 13 amino acids. The CDR3 region is CASSYRDPYEQYF. The CDR3 DNA is TGTGCCAGCAGCTACAGGGATCCCTACGAGCAGTACTTC.

V gene TRBV30 combines with J gene TRBJ2-7; weak D call: TRBD2 (5 bases). The CDR3 extends over 13 amino acids. Germline CDR1 is GTSNPN and CDR2 is SVGIG (reference sequence). The V and J ends lost 8 bases and 1 base respectively, with 15 bases between them. The CDR3 nucleotides are TGTGCCGGAATGTGGGAGTCATCCTACGAGCAGTACTTC. It codes for CAGMWESSYEQYF.

The CDR3 loop reads CASSLGLAGDEQFF. DNA for the CDR3: TGTGCCAGCAGCTTAGGTCTAGCGGGCGATGAGCAGTTCTTC. The V call is TRBV7-8, the J call TRBJ2-1; 8 positions match TRBD2. The CDR3 loop spans 14 amino acids. CDR1 is SGHVS and CDR2 is FQNEAQ in the germline V gene. V lost 1 base to trimming and J lost 8 bases; unmatched junction nucleotides: 4.

The sample holds one count of this clone. V usage is TRBV5-4 and J usage is TRBJ2-7, with D uncertain. The CDR3 totals 13 residues. Trimming cost V 4 bases and J 5 bases, with 13 bases left between them. The germline CDR1 and CDR2 sequences are SGHNT and YYREEE (reference sequence). CDR3 nucleotide sequence: TGTGCCAGCAGCCCCGGACGGCGTGACGAGCAGTACTTC. It codes for CASSPGRRDEQYF.

The chain uses TRBV19 and TRBJ2-7; D gene unclear. Germline CDR1 and CDR2: LNHDA and SQIVND (reference sequence). V was shortened by 8 bases and J by 7 bases, with 15 bases between the two germline ends. The CDR3 contains 12 residues. CDR3 nucleotides: TGTGCCAGTTCCCAAGGTTCCGGGGAGCAGTACTTC. Its protein product is CASSQGSGEQYF.

V usage is TRBV6-6 and J usage is TRBJ1-6; 7 bases line up with TRBD1. Germline trimming cut 6 bases from V and 4 bases from J; bases unmatched to any gene: 21. The CDR3 sequence is 20 residues long. Germline V gene lookup returns CDR1 MNHNY and CDR2 SVGAGI (reference sequence). The CDR3 coding sequence is TGTGCCAGCAGCGGGGACCAGACAGGGAGTTTGGAATGGTATAATTCACCCCTCCACTTT. It encodes CASSGDQTGSLEWYNSPLHF.

The chain has TRBV7-2 and TRBJ2-5; D is uncertain. Trimming removed 1 base from V and 4 bases from J, with 7 bases in between. This CDR3 comprises 13 residues. From germline, CDR1 is SGHTA and CDR2 FQGNSA. The chain's CDR3 is CASSLGSGETQYF. The DNA for the CDR3 is TGTGCCAGCAGCTTAGGATCGGGAGAGACCCAGTACTTC.

The chain combines TRBV7-8 with TRBJ1-2; 7 bases align to TRBD1. The CDR3 has 12 amino acids. Per germline, CDR1 SGHVS and CDR2 FQNEAQ. V lost 4 bases and J lost 6; bases outside the gene matches: 2. The CDR3 nucleotides read TGTGCCAGCAGCTCAGGACAGGATGGCTACACCTTC. Its translation is CASSSGQDGYTF.

This chain joins TRBV5-1 and TRBJ2-7; D uncertain. Trimming left V 4 bases short and J 3 bases short, with 5 bases between. Germline lookup yields CDR1 SGHRS and CDR2 YFSETQ. There are 11 residues in the CDR3. The CDR3 here is CASSDFYEQYF. As DNA, the CDR3 is TGCGCCAGCAGCGATTTCTACGAGCAGTACTTC.

J is TRBJ2-3 and V is TRBV18; 8 nucleotides match TRBD2. With V trimmed by 4 bases and J by 2 bases, 11 bases remained unmatched. CDR1 and CDR2 (germline): KGHSH, LQKENI. This CDR3 has 17 amino acids. The CDR3 DNA follows: TGTGCCAGCTCACTCTTCGACCTAGCGGGTACCACAGATACGCAGTATTTT. Its protein product is CASSLFDLAGTTDTQYF.

The chain links TRBV5-1 to TRBJ1-1; D is possibly TRBD1 (5 bases). Trimming cost V 4 bases and J 13 bases, with 17 bases left between them. Germline V CDR1 and CDR2: SGHRS, YFSETQ. This CDR3 is 12 amino acids long. CDR3 nucleotides: TGCGCCAGCAGCCCAGGTTCGGGGGTCGGTTTCTTT. It encodes CASSPGSGVGFF.

The chain recombines TRBV7-3 with TRBJ2-7, with 8 positions matching TRBD2. Germline V gives CDR1 SGHTA, CDR2 FQGTGA. This CDR3 is built from 14 residues. V was pared by 1 base and J by 7 bases, with 6 bases of the junction left unmatched. CDR3 residues: CASSLKAGVGEQYF. CDR3 nucleotide sequence: TGTGCCAGCAGCTTAAAAGCGGGAGTCGGTGAGCAGTACTTC.

The rearrangement joins TRBV19 to TRBJ2-7, with 8 bases aligning to TRBD1. The CDR3 runs 14 residues. CDR1 and CDR2 (germline): LNHDA, SQIVND (reference sequence). The V and J ends lost 3 bases and 6 bases, in that order; junction bases with no gene match: 7. For the CDR3, the DNA is TGTGCCAGTAGTATTTCGGACAGGGTCGGCGAGCAGTACTTC. Protein product: CASSISDRVGEQYF.

The chain is built from TRBV7-2 and TRBJ2-3, with 7 bases lining up with TRBD2. CDR1 is SGHTA and CDR2 is FQGNSA in the germline V gene. The CDR3 has 16 amino acids. Losses at the gene ends were 2 bases for V and 3 bases for J; bases not matched to a gene: 8. The CDR3 protein is CASSLNLGEGTDTQYF. The CDR3, as DNA: TGTGCCAGCAGCTTAAACCTAGGGGAGGGAACAGATACGCAGTATTTT.

The gene calls are TRBV24-1 and TRBJ1-2, with 8 nucleotides matching TRBD1. This CDR3 is built from 13 residues. J lost 0 bases, V lost 7 bases, and 0 bases had no gene match. Germline lookup yields CDR1 KGHDR and CDR2 SFDVKD. The CDR3 here is CATRDRANYGYTF. CDR3 DNA sequence: TGTGCCACCAGGGACAGGGCTAACTATGGCTACACCTTC.

The chain joins TRBV10-3 to TRBJ1-1; 9 bases align to TRBD1. Germline CDR1 is ENHRY and CDR2 is SYGVKD. This CDR3 comprises 15 residues. V lost 6 bases to trimming and J lost 1 base; unmatched junction nucleotides: 6. CDR3 loop: CAIRESDRGNTEAFF. The CDR3 bases are TGTGCCATCAGGGAATCGGACAGGGGGAACACTGAAGCTTTCTTT.

The chain employs TRBV19 and TRBJ1-1, with TRBD1 as a possible D gene (5 bases). CDR1 is LNHDA, CDR2 SQIVND, per germline (reference sequence). Trimming pared 9 bases from V and 4 bases from J, leaving 24 bases between. The CDR3 loop spans 16 amino acids. CDR3 amino acids: CASLPQGPSGSTEAFF. In nucleotides, the CDR3 is TGTGCCAGCCTACCCCAGGGTCCTTCAGGGAGCACTGAAGCTTTCTTT.